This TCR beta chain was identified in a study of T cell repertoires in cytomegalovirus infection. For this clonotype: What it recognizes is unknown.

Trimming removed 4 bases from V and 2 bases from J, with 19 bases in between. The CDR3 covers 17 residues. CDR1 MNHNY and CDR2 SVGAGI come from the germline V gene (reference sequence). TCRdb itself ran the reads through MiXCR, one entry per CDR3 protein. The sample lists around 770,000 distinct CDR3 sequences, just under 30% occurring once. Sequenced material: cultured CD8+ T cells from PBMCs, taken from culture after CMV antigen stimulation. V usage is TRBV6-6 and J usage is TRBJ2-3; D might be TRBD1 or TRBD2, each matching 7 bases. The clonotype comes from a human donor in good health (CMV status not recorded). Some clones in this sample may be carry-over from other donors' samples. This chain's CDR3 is CASSSLRGRGNTDTQYF. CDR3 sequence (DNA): TGTGCCAGCAGTTCGCTCAGGGGGAGGGGGAACACAGATACGCAGTATTTT.